This record concerns one TCR beta chain sequence. Its antigen is unknown. Per the germline V gene, CDR1 is SGHTA and CDR2 is FQGNSA. The CDR3 spans 14 residues. With 5 bases clipped from V and 4 bases from J, the junction kept 4 bases outside the gene matches. Samples were taken several times over chemoradiotherapy. This entry is derived from a study of chemoradiotherapy in HPV16-positive cancers. Notes on the study in general: Candidate HPV-specific clones and E7-related TCR motifs grew in tumor during treatment.

Sequenced by immunoSEQ multiplex PCR; TCRdb stores in-frame clones only, minus some. The sample records around 15,000 clones, about four fifths being singletons. The chain couples TRBV7-2 to TRBJ1-2, with 10 positions matching TRBD1. This clonotype was sampled from a human donor with HPV-associated anogenital cancer. This material was collected from a patient who underwent chemoradiotherapy. CDR3 protein: CASSPRDRGYGYTF. CDR3 bases: TGTGCCAGCAGCCCCCGGGACAGGGGCTATGGCTACACCTTC.